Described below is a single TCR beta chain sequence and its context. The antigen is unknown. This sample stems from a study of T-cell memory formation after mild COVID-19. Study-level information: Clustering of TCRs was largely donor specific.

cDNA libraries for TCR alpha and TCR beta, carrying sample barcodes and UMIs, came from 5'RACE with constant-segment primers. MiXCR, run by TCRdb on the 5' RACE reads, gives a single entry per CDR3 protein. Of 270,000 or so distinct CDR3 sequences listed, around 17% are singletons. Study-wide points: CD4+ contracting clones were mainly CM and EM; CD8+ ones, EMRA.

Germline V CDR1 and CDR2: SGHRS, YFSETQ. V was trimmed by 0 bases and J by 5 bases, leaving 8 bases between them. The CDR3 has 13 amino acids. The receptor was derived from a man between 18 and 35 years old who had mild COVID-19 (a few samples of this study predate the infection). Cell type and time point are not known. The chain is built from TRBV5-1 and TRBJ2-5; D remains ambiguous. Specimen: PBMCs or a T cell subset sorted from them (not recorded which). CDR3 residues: CASSLDLWETQYF. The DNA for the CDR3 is TGCGCCAGCAGCTTGGACCTATGGGAGACCCAGTACTTC.